Listed here are 13 T cell receptor beta chains from one sample, sequenced in a study of OX40 agonist ivuxolimab in advanced cancers. Generated by immunoSEQ multiplex PCR, the TCRdb table keeps only in-frame clones and is missing some. This table holds around 55,000 clones, approximately 90% found once. Specimen: CD4+ or CD8+ T cells sorted from blood, collected in a trial of the OX40 agonist ivuxolimab. The receptors come from an adult with an advanced solid tumor such as melanoma, head and neck, liver or kidney cancer.

V and J are TRBV5-3 and TRBJ1-2, with 11 nucleotides matching TRBD1. TRBV5-3 is designated an ORF whose function remains uncertain. The V and J ends lost 4 bases and 8 bases, in that order; junction bases with no gene match: 13. The CDR3 spans 16 residues. CDR3 region: CARSPRDRGRWRGYTF. The CDR3 nucleotides are TGTGCCAGAAGCCCCCGGGACAGGGGGAGGTGGAGGGGCTACACCTTC.

This rearrangement joins TRBV4-1 to TRBJ2-7, with D maybe TRBD2 (6 bases). The V end was cut by 1 base, the J end by 0 bases, with 13 bases between. Germline CDR1 reads MGHRA; CDR2 reads YSYEKL. This CDR3 is built from 16 residues. The CDR3 DNA is TGCGCCAGCAGCCAAGTGGCGGGACTTACCTCCTACGAGCAGTACTTC. It is translated as CASSQVAGLTSYEQYF.

Concerning this clone itself: Other DNA sequences from this sample encode an identical CDR3 as well. The chain links TRBV7-9 to TRBJ2-2; D is ambiguous. The germline CDR1 and CDR2 sequences are SEHNR and FQNEAQ (reference sequence). V lost 4 bases and J lost 5, with 20 bases in between. This CDR3 contains 17 residues. CDR3 sequence reads: CASSSNKGIEETGELFF. CDR3 DNA sequence: TGTGCCAGCAGCTCGAACAAAGGGATCGAGGAGACCGGGGAGCTGTTTTTT.

V is TRBV25-1 and J is TRBJ1-1, with D unresolved. V lost 1 base to trimming and J lost 6 bases, with 6 bases between them. Germline V gene data show CDR1 as MGHDK and CDR2 as SYGVNS. This CDR3 region has 12 residues. The CDR3 nucleotides are TGTGCCAGCAGTGAATGGGGTTCTGAAGCTTTCTTT. Translating it yields CASSEWGSEAFF.

V gene TRBV2 combines with J gene TRBJ2-1; 10 positions agree with TRBD1. The CDR3 is made up of 13 amino acids. Germline loops: CDR1 SNHLY, CDR2 FYNNEI. V was clipped by 11 bases and J by 6 bases; unmatched bases: 7. CDR3 in amino acids: CAGGQGVGNEQFF. The CDR3 DNA reads as TGTGCCGGAGGACAGGGGGTGGGCAATGAGCAGTTCTTC.

With regard to this clone: In the same sample, other DNA sequences code for this CDR3. The chain joins TRBV6-5 to TRBJ2-7; D perhaps matches TRBD2 (6 bases). CDR3 size: 13 residues. Trimming took 5 bases from V and 7 from J, leaving 15 bases between them. Germline V gene sequence: CDR1 MNHEY, CDR2 SVGAGI. CDR3 nucleotide sequence: TGTGCCAGCAGTCCGGGACTCCTGGGAGAGCAGTACGTC. Translated, it gives CASSPGLLGEQYV.

The gene calls are TRBV19 and TRBJ2-1; 7 positions agree with TRBD2. CDR3 length equals 14 residues. Germline values: CDR1 LNHDA, CDR2 SQIVND (reference sequence). The J segment lost 7 bases and the V segment lost 5 bases, leaving 8 bases of the junction unmatched. The CDR3, as DNA: TGTGCCAGTAGTTCTCCCGGCGGGAGAAATGAGCAGTTCTTC. Protein sequence: CASSSPGGRNEQFF.

The chain has TRBV30 and TRBJ2-3; D may be TRBD2 (6 bases). The germline CDR1 and CDR2 sequences are GTSNPN and SVGIG (reference sequence). Trimming left V 2 bases short and J 1 base short, with 10 bases between. This CDR3 is 14 amino acids long. DNA of the CDR3: TGTGCCTGGAGTATTTCTAGCGGCACAGATACGCAGTATTTT. Amino acids: CAWSISSGTDTQYF.

This clone was counted a single time. The V and J genes are TRBV9 and TRBJ2-1, with 8 bases matching TRBD1. The germline V gene encodes CDR1 SGDLS and CDR2 YYNGEE. The CDR3 contains 14 residues. The junction had 1 base not matched to a gene; V was cut back by 3 bases and J by 2 bases. The CDR3 DNA sequence: TGTGCCAGCAGCGGACAGGGGACCTACAATGAGCAGTTCTTC. Translated: CASSGQGTYNEQFF.

The chain uses TRBV28 and TRBJ1-5; D possibly corresponds to TRBD1 (5 bases). Looked up from germline, CDR1 is MDHEN and CDR2 is SYDVKM. There are 14 residues in the CDR3. V was trimmed by 4 bases and J by 3 bases, leaving 10 bases between them. This CDR3 is CASSSDSYNQPQHF. Here the CDR3 DNA reads TGTGCCAGCAGTTCTGACAGTTACAATCAGCCCCAGCATTTT.

The chain employs TRBV27 and TRBJ1-2; D remains unclear. The V end was cut by 0 bases, the J end by 3 bases, with 5 bases between. Germline assignment: CDR1 MNHEY and CDR2 SMNVEV (reference sequence). The CDR3 is 13 residues long. CDR3 nucleotides: TGTGCCAGCAGTTTATCACCTGACTATGGCTACACCTTC. Its protein is CASSLSPDYGYTF.

The V call is TRBV5-1, the J call TRBJ2-7; a possible D gene is TRBD1 (5 bases). V was shortened by 0 bases and J by 3 bases, with 10 bases between the two germline ends. Germline V gene data show CDR1 as SGHRS and CDR2 as YFSETQ. This CDR3 region has 14 residues. The CDR3 DNA is TGCGCCAGCAGCTTGGGCGGCAGGGACTACGAGCAGTACTTC. It is translated as CASSLGGRDYEQYF.

The V call is TRBV5-6, the J call TRBJ2-1; no firm D call. The CDR3 length is 12 residues. Per the germline V gene, CDR1 is SGHDT and CDR2 is YYEEEE. V gave up 2 bases and J gave up 6 bases, with 6 bases separating them. The chain's CDR3 is CASSFSRNEQFF. In nucleotides, the CDR3 is TGTGCCAGCAGCTTTAGCCGCAATGAGCAGTTCTTC.